The entry below gives a single TCR beta chain sequence along with its context. Its antigen is unknown. Per-nucleotide qualities are absent, and no much larger clonotype sits a single base away. Enrolling through a virtual design, the prospective study's participants ranged in age from roughly 18 to 89 years and lived across 20 to 25 United States geographic areas. In the prospective study, participants were assigned to cohorts based on the clinical history participants reported in a screening survey and a study questionnaire. ImmuneRACE Cohort 3 recovered participants were defined by two consecutive negative NP/OP PCR tests, healthcare professional clearance, or symptom resolution. Mobile phlebotomists in the prospective study collected whole blood, serum and a nasopharyngeal or oropharyngeal swab from every participant. Additional blood draws and questionnaires over an approximately two-month period could optionally be provided by prospective study participants. Blood samples from the prospective study were shipped frozen or at room temperature prior to DNA extraction.

CDR1 is given as MNHNS and CDR2 as SASEGT, both from the germline V gene. V is pared back by 2 bases and J by 0 bases, with 8 bases lying between the germline termini. CDR3 length: 15 amino acids, cysteine to phenylalanine. Only the CDR3 part of the read is kept: 45 bases, read in frame from the first base. This entry comes from a study of blood T cell repertoires in COVID-19 (dated by TCRdb to 2020 to 2021). Some background on the complete study: Collaborator samples came from the United States, Italy and Spain and covered acute and convalescent phases of COVID-19. The material from the prospective study consisted of cDNA or gDNA derived from T cells, B-cell-depleted T cells, or PBMCs. Subjects who had been exposed to COVID-19, were actively infected with it, or had recovered from it provided the deeply sampled blood TCRbeta repertoires that made up the dataset. The repertoires were released in a freely available public database meant as a resource for research on the immune response to SARS-CoV-2. The samples were drawn from the first 160 participants of the ongoing ImmuneRACE study and from 950 to 1,500 subjects provided by 6 global collaborators. The sample metadata nearly always contained a de-identified subject ID, COVID-19 status, age in years and sex. HLA class I and class II types, where available, came from metadata supplied by the sample provider rather than from assay-based typing. Summary of the overall study and its limitations: How much clinical and demographic metadata was included differed by source and by participant, and the metadata was provided uncurated.

TCRbeta CDR3 regions were amplified from genomic DNA by means of the immunoSEQ Assay, a bias-controlled multiplex PCR. On the authors' methods: The number of nucleated cells in each sample was estimated by amplification of reference gene primers within the assay. Sequence reads were collapsed and filtered to measure the absolute abundance of every unique TCRbeta CDR3 rearrangement. For each sample, productive Simpson clonality was calculated as the square root of Simpson's diversity index over productive rearrangements. TCRdb re-hosts the immuneACCESS table, in-frame sequences only. Its copies lack some clones; in the studies checked, an unresolved V gene accounts for under half of them, and the cause for the rest is not known. For V, J and clone size, that table is used; D and trimming come from the DNA. This sample holds 370,000 or so clones; 80% to 90% were observed only once. The ten largest clones capture roughly 1.4% of the sample.

The TCR was taken from a man under 40 who had recovered from COVID-19. The chain is made from TRBV6-1 and TRBJ2-1; the D gene is perhaps TRBD1, on 6 matching bases. The sequencing sample was made of PBMCs or T cells enriched from blood (not recorded which). The DNA reads as follows: TGTGCCAGCAGTGAACAGGGGAGCTCCTACAATGAGCAGTTCTTC. Its amino acids are CASSEQGSSYNEQFF.